This TCR beta chain was identified during a study of OX40 agonist ivuxolimab in advanced cancers. Study summary: One patient with hepatocellular carcinoma and two with cutaneous melanoma, three in all, had partial responses. Study-wide results and limits: Those patients achieving a partial response at 0.1-3.0 mg/kg showed among the lowest clonal expansion. On average, CD8+ T cells had more expanded clones than CD4+.

Clones were read by immunoSEQ multiplex PCR, and TCRdb kept only the in-frame ones, dropping some. Altogether about 19,000 clones are present, around 83% being singletons, with the ten largest covering about an eighth. Concerning this clone itself: Its antigen is currently unknown.

This CDR3 is 15 amino acids long. Germline CDR1 reads KGHSH; CDR2 reads LQKENI. V was shortened by 3 bases and J by 1 base, with 12 bases between the two germline ends. This TCR came from an adult with an advanced solid tumor such as melanoma, head and neck, liver or kidney cancer. The chain combines TRBV18 with TRBJ2-5, with D unclear. The sequencing here drew on CD4+ or CD8+ T cells sorted from blood, taken in a trial of the OX40 agonist ivuxolimab. The chain's CDR3 is CASSPRWHLQETQYF. The CDR3 bases are TGTGCCAGCTCACCCCGTTGGCATCTCCAAGAGACCCAGTACTTC.